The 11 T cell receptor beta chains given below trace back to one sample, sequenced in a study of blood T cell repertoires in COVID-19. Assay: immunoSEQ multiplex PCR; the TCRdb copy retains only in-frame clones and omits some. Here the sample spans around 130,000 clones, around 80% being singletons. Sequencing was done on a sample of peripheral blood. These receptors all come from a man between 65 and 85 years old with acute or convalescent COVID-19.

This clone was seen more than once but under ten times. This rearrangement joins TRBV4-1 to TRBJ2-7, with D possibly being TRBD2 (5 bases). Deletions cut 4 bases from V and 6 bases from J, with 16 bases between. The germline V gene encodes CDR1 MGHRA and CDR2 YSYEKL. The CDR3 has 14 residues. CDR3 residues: CASSLPGTSGEQYF. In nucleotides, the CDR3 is TGCGCCAGCAGCCTCCCGGGAACAAGCGGCGAGCAGTACTTC.

CDR3: CASSPDRKSPKLFF. The CDR3 region has the DNA TGTGCCAGTAGTCCCGACAGAAAAAGTCCAAAACTGTTTTTT. V gene TRBV19 combines with J gene TRBJ1-4; D might be TRBD1 (5 bases). The CDR3 runs 14 residues. Trimming removed 5 bases at V and 10 bases at J, with 17 bases between. Germline CDR1 is LNHDA and CDR2 is SQIVND (reference sequence). The variable domain in full, completed from reference TRBV19 and TRBJ1-4, reads DGGITQSPKYLFRKEGQNVTLSCEQNLNHDAMYWYRQDPGQGLRLIYYSQIVNDFQKGDIAEGYSVSREKKESFPLTVTSAQKNPTAFYLCASSPDRKSPKLFFGSGTQLSVL.

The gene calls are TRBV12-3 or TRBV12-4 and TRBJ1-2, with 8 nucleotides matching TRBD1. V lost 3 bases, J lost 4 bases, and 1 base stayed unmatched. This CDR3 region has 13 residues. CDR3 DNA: TGTGCCAGCAGTTTTACAGGGGGCTATGGCTACACCTTC. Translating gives CASSFTGGYGYTF.

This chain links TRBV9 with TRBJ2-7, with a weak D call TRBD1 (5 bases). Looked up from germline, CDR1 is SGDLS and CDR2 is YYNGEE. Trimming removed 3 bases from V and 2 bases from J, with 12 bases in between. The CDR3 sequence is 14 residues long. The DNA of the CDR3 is TGTGCCAGCAGCGCATTGACAGAACCCTACGAGCAGTACTTC. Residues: CASSALTEPYEQYF.

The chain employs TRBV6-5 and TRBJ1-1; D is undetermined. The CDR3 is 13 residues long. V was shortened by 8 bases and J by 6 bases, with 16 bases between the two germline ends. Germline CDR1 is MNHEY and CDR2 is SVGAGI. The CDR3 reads CASGLTSLAEAFF. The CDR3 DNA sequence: TGTGCCAGCGGTTTAACATCCCTCGCTGAAGCTTTCTTT.

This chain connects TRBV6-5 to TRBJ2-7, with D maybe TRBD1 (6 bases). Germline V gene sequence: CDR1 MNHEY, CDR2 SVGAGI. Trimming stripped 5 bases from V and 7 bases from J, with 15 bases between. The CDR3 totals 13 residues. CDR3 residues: CASSLLRGWEQYF. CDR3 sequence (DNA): TGTGCCAGCAGTCTACTCAGGGGCTGGGAGCAGTACTTC.

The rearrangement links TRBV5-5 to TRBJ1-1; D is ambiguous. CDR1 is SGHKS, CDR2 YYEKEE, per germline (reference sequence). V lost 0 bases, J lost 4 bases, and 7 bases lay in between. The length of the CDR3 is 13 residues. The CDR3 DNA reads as TGTGCCAGCAGCTTGGGGAGTGGCACTGAAGCTTTCTTT. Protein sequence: CASSLGSGTEAFF.

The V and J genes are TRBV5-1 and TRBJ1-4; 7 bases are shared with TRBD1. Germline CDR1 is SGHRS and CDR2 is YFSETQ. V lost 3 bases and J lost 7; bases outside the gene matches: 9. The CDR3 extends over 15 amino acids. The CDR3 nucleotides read TGCGCCAGCAGCTCCGAGGGGGCGCGGAGTGAAAAACTGTTTTTT. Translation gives CASSSEGARSEKLFF. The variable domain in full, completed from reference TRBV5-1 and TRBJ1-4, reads KAGVTQTPRYLIKTRGQQVTLSCSPISGHRSVSWYQQTPGQGLQFLFEYFSETQRNKGNFPGRFSGRQFSNSRSEMNVSTLELGDSALYLCASSSEGARSEKLFFGSGTQLSVL.

CDR3 nucleotides: TGTGCCAGCAGCCGAGGGACACCGGGTAAGAAGACCCAGTACTTC. Encoded protein: CASSRGTPGKKTQYF. V gene TRBV5-4 combines with J gene TRBJ2-5, with D possibly being TRBD1 (6 bases). The CDR3 loop spans 15 amino acids. Trimming pared 4 bases from V and 6 bases from J, leaving 19 bases between. CDR1 is SGHNT, CDR2 YYREEE, per germline (reference sequence).

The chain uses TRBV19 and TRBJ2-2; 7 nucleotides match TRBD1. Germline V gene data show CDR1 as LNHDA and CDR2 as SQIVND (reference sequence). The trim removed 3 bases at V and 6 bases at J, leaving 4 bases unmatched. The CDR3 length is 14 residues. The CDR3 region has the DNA TGTGCCAGTAGTATTGACAGGGACCCCGGGGAGCTGTTTTTT. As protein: CASSIDRDPGELFF.

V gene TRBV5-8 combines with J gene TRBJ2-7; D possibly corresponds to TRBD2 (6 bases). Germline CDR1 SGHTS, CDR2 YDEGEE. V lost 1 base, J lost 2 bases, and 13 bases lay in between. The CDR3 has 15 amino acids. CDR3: CASSLSPLAPYEQYF. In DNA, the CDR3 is TGTGCCAGCAGCTTGAGTCCACTAGCCCCCTACGAGCAGTACTTC.